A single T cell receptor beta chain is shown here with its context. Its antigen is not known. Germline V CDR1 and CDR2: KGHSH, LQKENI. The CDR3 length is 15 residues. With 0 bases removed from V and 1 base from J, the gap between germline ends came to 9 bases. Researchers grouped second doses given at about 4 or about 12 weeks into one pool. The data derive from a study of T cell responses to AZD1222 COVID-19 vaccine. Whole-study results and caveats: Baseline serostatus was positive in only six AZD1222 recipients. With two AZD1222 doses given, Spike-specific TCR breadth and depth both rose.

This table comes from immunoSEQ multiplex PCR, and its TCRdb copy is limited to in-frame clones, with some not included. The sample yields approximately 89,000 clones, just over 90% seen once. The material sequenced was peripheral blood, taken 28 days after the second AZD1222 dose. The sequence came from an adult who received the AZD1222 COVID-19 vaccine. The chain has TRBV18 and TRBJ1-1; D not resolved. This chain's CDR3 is CASSPPHRTNTEAFF. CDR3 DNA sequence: TGTGCCAGCTCACCACCGCACAGAACGAACACTGAAGCTTTCTTT.